The 7 T cell receptor beta chains reported below all come from one sample, sequenced in a study of T cells after yellow fever vaccination. TCRdb processed the 5' RACE reads anew with MiXCR; each CDR3 protein has one entry. The repertoire holds about 240,000 distinct CDR3 sequences, with 3.6% as singletons. Source: PBMCs, taken 15 days after the yellow fever booster vaccination. The receptors were sampled from a man aged 18 to 30 who received the YFV17D yellow fever vaccine.

This clonotype appeared many times. V gene TRBV5-6 combines with J gene TRBJ2-3; D unclear. Germline V lookup: CDR1 SGHDT, CDR2 YYEEEE. This CDR3 region has 13 residues. Trimming took 5 bases from V and 4 from J, leaving 11 bases between them. The DNA for the CDR3 is TGTGCCAGCAGGCGAGGAGTAGCAGATACGCAGTATTTT. Its translation is CASRRGVADTQYF.

This clonotype was picked up many times. The chain uses TRBV7-9 and TRBJ2-1; D remains ambiguous. Trimming shortened V by 5 bases and J by 0 bases, and 8 bases separated the two germline ends. This CDR3 region has 14 residues. Germline CDR1 and CDR2: SEHNR and FQNEAQ (reference sequence). CDR3 in amino acids: CASSVSSSYNEQFF. The CDR3 DNA follows: TGTGCCAGCAGCGTATCAAGCTCCTACAATGAGCAGTTCTTC. The whole variable domain, filled in from reference TRBV7-9 and TRBJ2-1, reads DTGVSQNPRHKITKRGQNVTFRCDPISEHNRLYWYRQTLGQGPEFLTYFQNEAQLEKSRLLSDRFSAERPKGSFSTLEIQRTEQGDSAMYLCASSVSSSYNEQFFGPGTRLTVL.

The sample holds many counts of this clonotype. This chain links TRBV5-1 with TRBJ1-2; D possibly corresponds to TRBD1 (5 bases). CDR3 length: 14 residues. The germline gives CDR1 SGHRS, CDR2 YFSETQ. V was cut by 4 bases and J by 0 bases, with 10 bases left in between. CDR3 residues: CASSQTDSNYGYTF. In nucleotides, the CDR3 is TGCGCCAGCAGCCAGACAGACTCTAACTATGGCTACACCTTC.

This clonotype was found many times. The chain couples TRBV27 to TRBJ2-1; 15 bases align to TRBD2. Germline lookup yields CDR1 MNHEY and CDR2 SMNVEV (reference sequence). The trim removed 5 bases at V and 6 bases at J, leaving 8 bases unmatched. The CDR3 length is 17 residues. The CDR3 loop is CASSPRTSGGASNEQFF. The DNA for the CDR3 is TGTGCCAGCAGTCCACGGACTAGCGGGGGGGCGAGCAATGAGCAGTTCTTC.

This clonotype was counted ten times or more. V usage is TRBV24-1 and J usage is TRBJ2-5; 7 bases line up with TRBD2. Trimming took 6 bases from V and 3 from J; bases not matched to a gene: 3. The germline V gene has CDR1 KGHDR and CDR2 SFDVKD. The CDR3 length is 13 residues. CDR3 protein: CATSPGLEETQYF. CDR3 coding DNA: TGTGCCACCAGTCCCGGACTAGAAGAGACCCAGTACTTC.

Many counts were recorded for this clonotype. The chain uses TRBV6-6 and TRBJ1-5, with 8 bases identical to TRBD1. The CDR3 sequence is 15 residues long. In germline, CDR1 is MNHNY, CDR2 SVGAGI (reference sequence). The V segment lost 7 bases and the J segment 1 base; nucleotides outside the gene matches: 6. CDR3 loop: CASNPGGASNQPQHF. The CDR3, as DNA: TGTGCCAGCAATCCAGGGGGCGCGAGCAATCAGCCCCAGCATTTT.

This clonotype was picked up many times. The J gene is TRBJ2-1, the V gene TRBV4-1; D possibly corresponds to TRBD2 (6 bases). With 1 base removed from V and 5 bases from J, the gap between germline ends came to 21 bases. This CDR3 is 18 amino acids long. The germline gives CDR1 MGHRA, CDR2 YSYEKL. CDR3 sequence (DNA): TGCGCCAGCAGCCAAGGCCCACTAATTGGGGGGACCGACAATGAGCAGTTCTTC. This translates into CASSQGPLIGGTDNEQFF.